The T cell receptor (beta chain) described here comes from a study of blood T cell repertoires in COVID-19. Method: immunoSEQ multiplex PCR; TCRdb's copy keeps in-frame clones and lacks some. The table includes hundreds of thousands of clones, roughly 86% detected once. Germline V gives CDR1 SGHAT, CDR2 FQNNGV. The CDR3 runs 14 residues. Trimming took 4 bases from V and 4 from J, leaving 11 bases between them. On this clone: Other DNA sequences in the same sample also yield this CDR3.

Clinical history as reported by participants underpinned cohort assignment. The sequence was obtained from a woman aged 30 to 39 with acute COVID-19. Sequences were obtained from PBMCs or T cells enriched from blood (not recorded which). This sequence joins TRBV11-2 and TRBJ1-3; no clear D. The CDR3 sequence is CASSSPGAGNTIYF. DNA of the CDR3: TGTGCCAGCAGCTCCCCGGGTGCGGGAAACACCATATATTTT.